Presented here are 13 T cell receptor beta chains from one specimen sequenced in a study of human T cells and chemical hapten exposure (dated by TCRdb to the early 2020s). The intended sense of this specimen's time point label: patch test 3, about 24 weeks after DPC sensitization. The label giving this sample's treatment or condition can be read as: therapeutic diphenylcyclopropenone sensitization with weekly scalp DPC. Receptors were amplified or captured by RACE. Sequencing took place on a NextSeq 500. TCRdb reanalyzed the raw reads on its own, using fastp at Q25 for trimming and MiXCR for clone calling, and kept in-frame beta chains. Each CDR3 protein gets just one entry, which takes the most common genes and DNA from the rows behind it. In this sample the table shows under 200,000 distinct CDR3 sequences, about a quarter of which occur a single time. In total, the top ten clones hold 2.1% of the sample.

This material consisted of whole blood, taken in connection with sensitization to the hapten diphenylcyclopropenone (DPC). All receptors derive from a woman younger than 30 with alopecia areata. Some clones in this sample may be carry-over from other donors' samples.

CDR3 coding DNA: TGCAGCGTTGAAGTGACGCTCACCAGGCGACGGGAGCTGTTTTTT. It specifies CSVEVTLTRRRELFF. V gene TRBV29-1 combines with J gene TRBJ2-2; no reliable D call. Per germline, CDR1 SQVTM and CDR2 ANQGSEA. The CDR3 covers 15 residues. The V and J ends lost 1 base and 9 bases respectively, with 18 bases between them.

V gene TRBV19 combines with J gene TRBJ2-7; D may be TRBD1 (5 bases). In germline, CDR1 is LNHDA, CDR2 SQIVND (reference sequence). The CDR3 is 13 amino acids. With 6 bases removed from V and 1 base from J, the gap between germline ends came to 10 bases. The CDR3 here is CASSSTGSYEQYF. CDR3 sequence (DNA): TGTGCCAGTAGCTCAACAGGATCCTACGAGCAGTACTTC.

The CDR3 DNA sequence: TGTGCCAGCAGCACCAACTATCAAGAGACCCAGTACTTC. It encodes CASSTNYQETQYF. The V call is TRBV11-2, the J call TRBJ2-5; D is unresolved. Trimming removed 5 bases at V and 2 bases at J, with 9 bases between. Germline V gives CDR1 SGHAT, CDR2 FQNNGV. The CDR3 length is 13 residues. Drawing the rest from reference TRBV11-2 and TRBJ2-5, the complete variable domain is EAGVAQSPRYKIIEKRQSVAFWCNPISGHATLYWYQQILGQGPKLLIQFQNNGVVDDSQLPKDRFSAERLKGVDSTLKIQPAKLEDSAVYLCASSTNYQETQYFGPGTRLLVL.

The chain employs TRBV4-3 and TRBJ2-3; 7 bases fit TRBD1. CDR3 length equals 17 residues. Germline CDR1 and CDR2: LGHNA and YSLEER. Losses at the gene ends were 0 bases for V and 1 base for J; bases not matched to a gene: 7. The CDR3 DNA sequence: TGCGCCAGCAGCCAAGAATCAGGGGGTCTTGGCACAGATACGCAGTATTTT. Translation gives CASSQESGGLGTDTQYF.

V gene TRBV5-1 combines with J gene TRBJ1-1; D is possibly TRBD1 (5 bases). Looked up from germline, CDR1 is SGHRS and CDR2 is YFSETQ. V was trimmed by 0 bases and J by 3 bases, leaving 9 bases between them. The CDR3 has 14 amino acids. In nucleotides, the CDR3 is TGCGCCAGCAGCTTGGACCCGGGGGACACTGAAGCTTTCTTT. The encoded protein is CASSLDPGDTEAFF.

This clonotype was seen many times. The chain is built from TRBV20-1 and TRBJ2-7; 8 nucleotides align to TRBD1. Trimming removed 5 bases from V and 2 bases from J; junction bases left unmatched: 8. The CDR3 contains 14 residues. CDR1 DFQATT and CDR2 SNEGSKA come from the germline V gene (reference sequence). CDR3 protein: CSAEGQGLTYEQYF. DNA of the CDR3: TGCAGTGCTGAAGGACAGGGTCTTACCTACGAGCAGTACTTC.

This chain uses TRBV29-1 with TRBJ1-5; 7 bases line up with TRBD1. The germline V gene encodes CDR1 SQVTM and CDR2 ANQGSEA. V was pared by 4 bases and J by 6 bases, with 6 bases of the junction left unmatched. CDR3 length equals 13 residues. CDR3 nucleotides: TGCAGCGTTGCCAGAGGGGGCGGTCAGCCCCAGCATTTT. It translates to CSVARGGGQPQHF. Drawing the rest from reference TRBV29-1 and TRBJ1-5, the complete variable domain is SAVISQKPSRDICQRGTSLTIQCQVDSQVTMMFWYRQQPGQSLTLIATANQGSEATYESGFVIDKFPISRPNLTFSTLTVSNMSPEDSSIYLCSVARGGGQPQHFGDGTRLSIL.

The J gene is TRBJ1-2, the V gene TRBV6-2 or TRBV6-3, with unresolved D. CDR3 length: 13 amino acids. V lost 0 bases and J 8 bases, leaving 10 bases between the germline ends. The V gene's germline CDR1 is MNHEY and CDR2 SVGEGT. The CDR3 bases are TGTGCCAGCAGTTACTCGAACAGCGGGGGCTACACCTTC. It translates to CASSYSNSGGYTF.

About this clonotype itself: At one end, the junction sequence differs from germline, possibly due to a read error. The chain combines TRBV27 with TRBJ2-7; maybe TRBD1 (6 bases). Germline loops: CDR1 MNHEY, CDR2 SMNVEV (reference sequence). The CDR3 covers 14 residues. The CDR3 spells CASSLAEQGYEQYF. CDR3 DNA sequence: TGTGCCAGCAGTCTGGCCGAACAGGGCTACGAGCAGTATTTC.

This clonotype was seen many times. The chain employs TRBV9 and TRBJ2-1, with 7 bases matching TRBD1. V shed 4 bases and J 8 bases; nucleotides not matched to a gene: 12. Germline CDR1 reads SGDLS; CDR2 reads YYNGEE. The CDR3 spans 15 residues. CDR3 DNA sequence: TGTGCCAGCAGCCAGCCTGGGACAGCTATTCATGAGCAGTTCTTC. Protein: CASSQPGTAIHEQFF.

This clonotype was counted between two and nine times. V usage is TRBV29-1 and J usage is TRBJ2-1; D not resolved. V dropped 6 bases and J dropped 4 bases, with 4 bases sitting between them. Germline V gives CDR1 SQVTM, CDR2 ANQGSEA. The CDR3 totals 10 residues. CDR3 residues: CSVNYNEQFF. The CDR3 nucleotides read TGCAGCGTCAATTACAATGAGCAGTTCTTC.

This clonotype appeared once. J is TRBJ2-3 and V is TRBV7-2; 12 nucleotides agree with TRBD2. V gave up 5 bases and J gave up 6 bases; unmatched junction bases: 6. Germline V CDR1 and CDR2: SGHTA, FQGNSA. The CDR3 has 15 residues. CDR3 in DNA: TGTGCCAGCAGCCCGGGACTAGCGGGCCAGGATACGCAGTATTTT. This sequence encodes CASSPGLAGQDTQYF.

The sample holds a few counts of this clonotype. The V and J genes are TRBV4-3 and TRBJ2-3; no clear D. The CDR3 extends over 14 amino acids. V gave up 1 base and J gave up 0 bases, with 5 bases separating them. Germline lookup yields CDR1 LGHNA and CDR2 YSLEER. The CDR3 reads CASSQVGSTDTQYF. For the CDR3, the DNA is TGCGCCAGCAGCCAAGTGGGGAGCACAGATACGCAGTATTTT.